This T cell receptor (beta chain) emerged from a study of T cells in localized non-small cell lung cancer (dated by TCRdb to 2019 to 2021). Regarding the study in general: The study analyzed T cell repertoires of 236 early-stage NSCLC patients, comparing tumors and uninvolved tumor-adjacent lungs. The cohort comprised approximately 240 treatment-naïve NSCLC patients with resected, localized lung tumors. NSCLC patients had a mean age of approximately 70 years, and around 130 were male and 107 female. The paper's findings and limits, for the study overall: Higher blood T cell density associated with longer overall survival, while higher adjacent-lung clonality associated with shorter survival. Because multi-region tumor sequencing was not performed, intratumor heterogeneity could not be ruled out. Uninvolved tumor-adjacent lung showed the highest T cell clonality, higher than tumor, which suggests more focused antigenic responses in the adjacent lung. Because the study design was exploratory, TCR variables were selected using unadjusted p-values without false-discovery rate correction. Of the top 100 tumor clones, a median of around 57 were detected in paired uninvolved adjacent lung; under 35 were also among that lung's top 100.

The immunoSEQ Assay was used to sequence TCR beta CDR3 regions from DNA. Per the authors' processing: To compute T cell density, TCR beta template counts were normalized to usable DNA, which was estimated by amplifying housekeeping genes. The preseqR package was used to estimate richness by extrapolating to 400,000 templates for PBMC samples and to 120,000 templates for tissue samples. Clonality was defined by subtracting Pielou's evenness from one. Tissue-enriched TCRs were identified by differential abundance testing using productive amino-acid clonotypes, minimum total count 5 and alpha 0.1. The Jaccard Index and the Morisita Overlap Index were used to quantify repertoire overlap between compartments. GLIPH grouped TCR beta CDR3s together with public tetramer-defined viral CDR3s, and a viral motif had to include at least three viral sequences and show V-gene enrichment. This immuneACCESS table, as held by TCRdb, lists in-frame sequences with V and J called but not all clones. Of the missing ones, under half trace to an unresolved V gene in checked studies; the others have no known cause. V and J calls plus clone size are reproduced from that table; the DNA served to infer D and trimming. This sample gives over 30,000 clones in total; around 90% of them show up just once. Of the sample, less than 20% is held by the ten largest clones.

At diagnosis, peripheral blood, uninvolved tumor-adjacent lung and tumor were collected and stored as a combination of fresh-frozen and FFPE material. For TCR repertoire profiling, blood samples were analyzed in the form of peripheral blood mononuclear cells. Trimming removed 6 bases from V and 5 bases from J, leaving 13 bases between the germline ends. CDR1 and CDR2, looked up from the germline V gene, are KGHSH and LQKENI. The CDR3 spans 13 residues, from the cysteine through the phenylalanine. The kept DNA is CDR3 alone, 39 bases in frame from the first base. On this clone: Its antigen has not been determined. Per-base quality was not reported, and no clone a single base away is much larger than it.

The clonotype was recovered from a man between 35 and 75 years old with stage III lung adenocarcinoma. The chain employs TRBV18 and TRBJ1-2; TRBD1 is perhaps the D gene, given 6 matching bases. The sequencing used peripheral blood mononuclear cells, collected before any cancer treatment. The base sequence is TGTGCCAGCTCCCAGGACAGCTTATATGGCTACACCTTC. The resulting protein is CASSQDSLYGYTF. With the rest looked up from the reference TRBV18 and TRBJ1-2 genes rather than sequenced, the full variable domain is NAGVMQNPRHLVRRRGQEARLRCSPMKGHSHVYWYRQLPEEGLKFMVYLQKENIIDESGMPKERFSAEFPKEGPSILRIQQVVRGDSAAYFCASSQDSLYGYTFGSGTRLTVV.